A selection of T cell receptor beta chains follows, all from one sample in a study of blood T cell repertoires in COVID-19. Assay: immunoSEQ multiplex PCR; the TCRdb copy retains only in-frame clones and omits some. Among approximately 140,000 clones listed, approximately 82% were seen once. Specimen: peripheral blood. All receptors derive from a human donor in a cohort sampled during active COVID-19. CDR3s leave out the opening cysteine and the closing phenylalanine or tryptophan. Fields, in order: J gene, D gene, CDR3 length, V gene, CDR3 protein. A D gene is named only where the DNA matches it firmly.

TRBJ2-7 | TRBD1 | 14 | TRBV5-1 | ASSGGQGTYSYEQY
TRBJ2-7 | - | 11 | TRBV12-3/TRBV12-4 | ASSSPGLREQY
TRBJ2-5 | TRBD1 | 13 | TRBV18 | ASSPGTGGQVSQY
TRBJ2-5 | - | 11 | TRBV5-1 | ASSSTQGETQY
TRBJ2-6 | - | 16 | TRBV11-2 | ASSLDSRLFSGANVLT
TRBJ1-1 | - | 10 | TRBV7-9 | ASLREGSEAF
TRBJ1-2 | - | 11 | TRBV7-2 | ASSSAENYGYT
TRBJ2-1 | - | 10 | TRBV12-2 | ASRLALGGEF
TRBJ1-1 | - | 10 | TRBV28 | ASSSSGRQAF
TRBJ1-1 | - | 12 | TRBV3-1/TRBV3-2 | ASKRSEEDTEAF
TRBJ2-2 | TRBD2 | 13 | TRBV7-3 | ASSSTSGSTGELF
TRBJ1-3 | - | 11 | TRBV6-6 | ASRAGNGVTIY
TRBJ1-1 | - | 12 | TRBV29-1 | SVAVSRPSTEAF